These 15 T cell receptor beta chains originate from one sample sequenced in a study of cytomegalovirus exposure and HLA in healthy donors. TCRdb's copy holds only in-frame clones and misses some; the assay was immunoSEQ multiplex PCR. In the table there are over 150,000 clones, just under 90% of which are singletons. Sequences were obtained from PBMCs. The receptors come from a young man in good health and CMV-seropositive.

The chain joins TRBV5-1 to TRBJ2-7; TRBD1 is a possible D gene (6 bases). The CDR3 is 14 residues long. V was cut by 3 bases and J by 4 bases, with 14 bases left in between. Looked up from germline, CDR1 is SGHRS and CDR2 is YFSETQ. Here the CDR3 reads CASSWKGDGYEQYF. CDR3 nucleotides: TGCGCCAGCAGCTGGAAGGGGGATGGGTACGAGCAGTACTTC.

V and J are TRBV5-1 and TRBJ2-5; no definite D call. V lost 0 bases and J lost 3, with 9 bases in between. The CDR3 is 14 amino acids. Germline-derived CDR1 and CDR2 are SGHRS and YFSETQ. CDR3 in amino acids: CASSLAAEEETQYF. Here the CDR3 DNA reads TGCGCCAGCAGCTTGGCTGCGGAAGAAGAGACCCAGTACTTC.

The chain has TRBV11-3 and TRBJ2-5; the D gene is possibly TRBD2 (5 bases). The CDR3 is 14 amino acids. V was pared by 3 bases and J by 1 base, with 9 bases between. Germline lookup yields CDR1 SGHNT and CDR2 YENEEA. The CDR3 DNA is TGTGCCAGCAGCTTGGCTAGCCTCCAAGAGACCCAGTACTTC. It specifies CASSLASLQETQYF.

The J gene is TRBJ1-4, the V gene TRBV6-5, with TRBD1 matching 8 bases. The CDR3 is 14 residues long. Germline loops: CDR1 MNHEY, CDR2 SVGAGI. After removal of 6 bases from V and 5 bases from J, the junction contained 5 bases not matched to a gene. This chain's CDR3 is CASRADRVNEKLFF. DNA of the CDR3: TGTGCCAGCAGGGCGGACAGGGTGAATGAAAAACTGTTTTTT.

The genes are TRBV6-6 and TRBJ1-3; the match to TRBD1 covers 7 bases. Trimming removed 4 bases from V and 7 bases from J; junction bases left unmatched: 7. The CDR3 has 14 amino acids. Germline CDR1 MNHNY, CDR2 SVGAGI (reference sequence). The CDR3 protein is CASSSRTGGNTIYF. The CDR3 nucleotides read TGTGCCAGCAGTTCCCGGACAGGCGGCAACACCATATATTTT.

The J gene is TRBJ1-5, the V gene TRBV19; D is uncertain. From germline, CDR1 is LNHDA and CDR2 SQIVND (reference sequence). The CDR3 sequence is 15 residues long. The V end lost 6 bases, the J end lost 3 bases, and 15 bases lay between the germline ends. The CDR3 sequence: CASRDGDFSNQPQHF. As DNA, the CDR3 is TGTGCCAGTAGAGACGGAGATTTTTCCAATCAGCCCCAGCATTTT.

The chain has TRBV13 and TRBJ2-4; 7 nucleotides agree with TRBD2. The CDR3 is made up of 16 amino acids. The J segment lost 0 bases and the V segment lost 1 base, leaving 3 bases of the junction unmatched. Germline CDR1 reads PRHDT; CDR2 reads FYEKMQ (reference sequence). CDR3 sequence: CASSLDSGGAKNIQYF. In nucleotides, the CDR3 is TGTGCCAGCAGCTTAGATTCGGGGGGAGCCAAAAACATTCAGTACTTC.

CDR3 loop: CASSLVLGGSLADTQYF. CDR3 sequence (DNA): TGTGCCAGCAGCTTAGTTTTGGGCGGGAGTCTCGCAGATACGCAGTATTTT. This rearrangement joins TRBV7-9 to TRBJ2-3, with 7 bases fitting TRBD2. CDR3 length: 17 residues. With 1 base clipped from V and 4 bases from J, the junction kept 11 bases outside the gene matches. Germline V CDR1 and CDR2: SEHNR, FQNEAQ (reference sequence). Combining the CDR3 with reference TRBV7-9 and TRBJ2-3 gives the whole variable domain DTGVSQNPRHKITKRGQNVTFRCDPISEHNRLYWYRQTLGQGPEFLTYFQNEAQLEKSRLLSDRFSAERPKGSFSTLEIQRTEQGDSAMYLCASSLVLGGSLADTQYFGPGTRLTVL.

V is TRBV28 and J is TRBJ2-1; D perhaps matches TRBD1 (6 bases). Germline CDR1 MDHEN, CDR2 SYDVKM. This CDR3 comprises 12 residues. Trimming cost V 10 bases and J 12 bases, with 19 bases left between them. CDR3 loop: CATKNTGQGQFF. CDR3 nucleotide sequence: TGTGCCACCAAGAATACAGGGCAGGGGCAGTTCTTC.

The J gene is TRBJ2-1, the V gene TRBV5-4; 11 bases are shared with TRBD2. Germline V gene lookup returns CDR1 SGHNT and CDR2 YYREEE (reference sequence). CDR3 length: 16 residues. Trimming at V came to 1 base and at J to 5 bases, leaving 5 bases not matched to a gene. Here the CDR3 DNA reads TGTGCCAGCAGCTTGTTGGGACTAGCGGATAACAATGAGCAGTTCTTC. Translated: CASSLLGLADNNEQFF.

CDR3 sequence (DNA): TGCGCCAGCAGCCAAGAGCAGGCGCGCTCCTACGAGCAGTACTTC. It codes for CASSQEQARSYEQYF. V usage is TRBV4-1 and J usage is TRBJ2-7; no definite D call. V was shortened by 0 bases and J by 0 bases, with 9 bases between the two germline ends. Germline V lookup: CDR1 MGHRA, CDR2 YSYEKL. This CDR3 comprises 15 residues.

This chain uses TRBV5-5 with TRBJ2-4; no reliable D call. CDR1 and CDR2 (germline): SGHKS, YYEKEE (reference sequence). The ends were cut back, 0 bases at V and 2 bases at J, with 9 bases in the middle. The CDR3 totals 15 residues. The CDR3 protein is CASSLVGGPKNIQYF. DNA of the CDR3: TGTGCCAGCAGCTTGGTCGGCGGTCCCAAAAACATTCAGTACTTC.

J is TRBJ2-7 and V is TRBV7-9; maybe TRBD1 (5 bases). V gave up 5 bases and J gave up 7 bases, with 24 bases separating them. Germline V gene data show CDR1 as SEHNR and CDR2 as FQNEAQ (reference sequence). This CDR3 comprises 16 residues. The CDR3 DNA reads TGTGCCAGCAGCCCCTCCCTGGGGCAGGGTGGATCAGAGCAGTACTTC. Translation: CASSPSLGQGGSEQYF.

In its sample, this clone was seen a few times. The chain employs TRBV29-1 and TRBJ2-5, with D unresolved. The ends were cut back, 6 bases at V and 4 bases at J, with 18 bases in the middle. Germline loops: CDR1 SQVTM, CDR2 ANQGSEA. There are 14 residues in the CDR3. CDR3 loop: CSVSERATGETQYF. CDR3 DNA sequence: TGCAGCGTCTCCGAGCGAGCGACTGGAGAGACCCAGTACTTC.

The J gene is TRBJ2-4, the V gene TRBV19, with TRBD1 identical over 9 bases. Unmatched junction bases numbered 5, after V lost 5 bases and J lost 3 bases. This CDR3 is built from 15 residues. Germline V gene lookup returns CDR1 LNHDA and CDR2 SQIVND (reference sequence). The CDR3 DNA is TGTGCCAGTAGTCCCTGGACAGGGGTCAAAAACATTCAGTACTTC. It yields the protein CASSPWTGVKNIQYF.